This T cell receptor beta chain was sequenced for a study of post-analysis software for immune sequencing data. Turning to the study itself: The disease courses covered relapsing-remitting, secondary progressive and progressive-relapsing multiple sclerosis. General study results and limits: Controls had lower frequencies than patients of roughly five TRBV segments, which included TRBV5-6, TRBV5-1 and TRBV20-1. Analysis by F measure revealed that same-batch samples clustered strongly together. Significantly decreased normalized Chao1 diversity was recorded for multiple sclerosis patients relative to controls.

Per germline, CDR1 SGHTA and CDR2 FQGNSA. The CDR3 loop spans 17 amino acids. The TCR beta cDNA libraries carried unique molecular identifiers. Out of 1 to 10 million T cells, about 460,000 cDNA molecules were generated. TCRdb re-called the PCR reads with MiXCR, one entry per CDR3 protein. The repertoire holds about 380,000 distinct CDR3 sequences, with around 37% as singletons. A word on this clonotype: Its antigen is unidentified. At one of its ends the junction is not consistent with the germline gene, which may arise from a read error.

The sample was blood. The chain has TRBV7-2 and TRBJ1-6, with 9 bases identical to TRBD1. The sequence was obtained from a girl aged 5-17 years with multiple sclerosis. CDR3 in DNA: TGTGCCAGCAGCTTTCGGACAGGGGCTCCCCTTAATTCACCCCCCCACTTT. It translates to CASSFRTGAPLNSPPHF.